Below are 16 T cell receptor beta chains sequenced from a single sample in a study of cytomegalovirus exposure and HLA in healthy donors. The PCR made use of 60 Vbeta and 13 Jbeta primers. The data were produced by immunoSEQ multiplex PCR, yet TCRdb's version contains in-frame clones alone and is incomplete. The sample contains 150,000 to 200,000 clones, 80% to 90% of which appear only once. Sequencing was performed on PBMCs. The receptors were sampled from a young woman in good health and CMV-seronegative.

The V and J genes are TRBV7-2 and TRBJ1-2; TRBD1 might be the D (6 bases). CDR1 is SGHTA and CDR2 is FQGNSA in the germline V gene. The V end lost 1 base, the J end lost 5 bases, and 11 bases lay between the germline ends. The CDR3 covers 14 residues. The CDR3: CASSLGLTGYGYTF. CDR3 nucleotides: TGTGCCAGCAGCTTAGGGTTAACAGGGTATGGCTACACCTTC.

The sample holds one count of this clone. This chain uses TRBV5-4 with TRBJ2-7; D possibly corresponds to TRBD1 (6 bases). The length of the CDR3 is 15 residues. The V and J ends lost 3 bases and 0 bases respectively, with 13 bases between them. The germline gives CDR1 SGHNT, CDR2 YYREEE (reference sequence). CDR3: CASSYLQGNSYEQYF. The CDR3 DNA sequence: TGTGCCAGCAGCTACTTACAGGGAAACTCCTACGAGCAGTACTTC.

This clone occurred once. The chain recombines TRBV19 with TRBJ1-2; D is undetermined. Trimming took off 5 bases at V and 4 bases at J, with 8 bases between the two ends. The CDR3 is 12 amino acids. From germline, CDR1 is LNHDA and CDR2 SQIVND (reference sequence). The CDR3 bases are TGTGCCAGTAGTGAACGGTCCTATGGCTACACCTTC. Its protein product is CASSERSYGYTF.

This clone occurred a few times. This chain connects TRBV27 to TRBJ2-7; D might be TRBD2 (6 bases). The CDR3 extends over 15 amino acids. Per germline, CDR1 MNHEY and CDR2 SMNVEV (reference sequence). V lost 6 bases, J lost 2 bases, and 17 bases lay in between. This chain's CDR3 is CASSLRAAGPYEQYF. CDR3 bases: TGTGCCAGCAGCTTAAGGGCGGCGGGGCCCTACGAGCAGTACTTC.

The chain couples TRBV7-9 to TRBJ2-5, with 7 bases identical to TRBD2. The CDR3 has 14 amino acids. Germline V gene data show CDR1 as SEHNR and CDR2 as FQNEAQ (reference sequence). With V trimmed by 4 bases and J by 4 bases, 6 bases remained unmatched. The chain's CDR3 is CASSSTGGGETQYF. CDR3 DNA sequence: TGTGCCAGCAGCTCAACTGGGGGGGGAGAGACCCAGTACTTC.

The genes are TRBV18 and TRBJ2-3; D possibly corresponds to TRBD2 (6 bases). Trimming removed 3 bases at V and 5 bases at J, with 12 bases between. The length of the CDR3 is 14 residues. The germline gives CDR1 KGHSH, CDR2 LQKENI. CDR3 bases: TGTGCCAGCTCACCCCAGGAAGCGGGAGATACGCAGTATTTT. Protein product: CASSPQEAGDTQYF.

This clone was counted a few times. The chain uses TRBV5-5 and TRBJ1-1; 8 nucleotides match TRBD1. The J segment lost 4 bases and the V segment lost 4 bases, leaving 0 bases of the junction unmatched. CDR1 is SGHKS and CDR2 is YYEKEE in the germline V gene (reference sequence). This CDR3 contains 12 residues. CDR3 bases: TGTGCCAGCAGCACAGGGGGCACTGAAGCTTTCTTT. It codes for CASSTGGTEAFF.

The chain uses TRBV7-8 and TRBJ2-1; 10 nucleotides match TRBD2. After removal of 5 bases from V and 5 bases from J, the junction contained 9 bases not matched to a gene. The germline gives CDR1 SGHVS, CDR2 FQNEAQ. The CDR3 loop spans 16 amino acids. The DNA of the CDR3 is TGTGCCAGCAGCCAAAGGCCTAGCGGGGGAAACAATGAGCAGTTCTTC. This encodes CASSQRPSGGNNEQFF.

The chain recombines TRBV5-4 with TRBJ1-4; D may be TRBD1 (5 bases). V was clipped by 3 bases and J by 3 bases, with 6 bases between them. From germline, CDR1 is SGHNT and CDR2 YYREEE (reference sequence). This CDR3 is 13 amino acids long. CDR3: CASSWGANEKLFF. The CDR3 DNA follows: TGTGCCAGCAGCTGGGGGGCTAATGAAAAACTGTTTTTT.

The chain links TRBV18 to TRBJ1-3; 7 nucleotides line up with TRBD1. V shed 2 bases, J shed 2 bases, and the junction held 6 bases outside the gene matches. Germline V CDR1 and CDR2: KGHSH, LQKENI. The CDR3 runs 16 residues. The DNA for the CDR3 is TGTGCCAGCTCACCAGCTACAGGGGTACCTGGAAACACCATATATTTT. It yields the protein CASSPATGVPGNTIYF.

The rearrangement joins TRBV7-9 to TRBJ1-2; 7 positions agree with TRBD1. V was pared by 5 bases and J by 2 bases, with 5 bases of the junction left unmatched. The CDR3 loop spans 14 amino acids. Looked up from germline, CDR1 is SEHNR and CDR2 is FQNEAQ (reference sequence). DNA of the CDR3: TGTGCCAGCAGCCCTGGGACAGCAAACTATGGCTACACCTTC. This gives the protein CASSPGTANYGYTF. The variable domain in full, completed from reference TRBV7-9 and TRBJ1-2, reads DTGVSQNPRHKITKRGQNVTFRCDPISEHNRLYWYRQTLGQGPEFLTYFQNEAQLEKSRLLSDRFSAERPKGSFSTLEIQRTEQGDSAMYLCASSPGTANYGYTFGSGTRLTVV.

In nucleotides, the CDR3 is TGTGCCAGCAGCTCGGGCGGGGGGCAGGGTGGCACTGAAGCTTTCTTT. This codes for CASSSGGGQGGTEAFF. The chain combines TRBV7-9 with TRBJ1-1; possibly TRBD1 for D (6 bases). Germline CDR1 and CDR2: SEHNR and FQNEAQ (reference sequence). The CDR3 has 16 amino acids. V was trimmed by 4 bases and J by 4 bases, leaving 19 bases between them.

The gene calls are TRBV5-8 and TRBJ2-7; no clear D gene. Germline lookup yields CDR1 SGHTS and CDR2 YDEGEE. The CDR3 sequence is 13 residues long. V gave up 4 bases and J gave up 1 base, with 9 bases separating them. CDR3 in amino acids: CASSDLVSYEQYF. The CDR3 DNA is TGTGCCAGCAGCGATCTAGTTTCCTACGAGCAGTACTTC.

V and J are TRBV9 and TRBJ2-5; 8 positions match TRBD2. CDR3 length equals 15 residues. In germline, CDR1 is SGDLS, CDR2 YYNGEE. J was trimmed by 6 bases and V by 0 bases; bases with no gene match: 7. In DNA form, the CDR3 reads TGTGCCAGCAGCGTAGATTTCGGGGGGGTACAGACCCAGTACTTC. Amino acids: CASSVDFGGVQTQYF.

This clone was counted between two and nine times. The chain employs TRBV5-1 and TRBJ2-2; 8 bases match TRBD1. CDR1 is SGHRS, CDR2 YFSETQ, per germline. The CDR3 has 15 amino acids. The V gene end was trimmed by 0 bases and the J gene end by 5 bases; junction bases not matched to a gene: 3. CDR3 nucleotide sequence: TGCGCCAGCAGCTTGGGCAGGGGGCGGACCGGGGAGCTGTTTTTT. Translation gives CASSLGRGRTGELFF.

Concerning this clone: The same CDR3 can be traced to other DNA sequences in this sample. As DNA, the CDR3 is TGTGCCAGTAGGGTACAGGGGGCTACGGATACGCAGTATTTT. Its translation: CASRVQGATDTQYF. The gene calls are TRBV27 and TRBJ2-3; TRBD1 aligns across 9 bases. This CDR3 has 14 amino acids. With V trimmed by 9 bases and J by 6 bases, 10 bases remained unmatched. From germline, CDR1 is MNHEY and CDR2 SMNVEV (reference sequence).